This T cell receptor beta chain was obtained from a study of T cells in tuberculosis. On the study more broadly: CD1B tetramers identified T cells specific for mycobacterial lipid GMM. IGRA-negative adolescents, IGRA-positive adolescents with latent tuberculosis and adults with active tuberculosis formed this South African cohort.

Clones were sequenced by immunoSEQ multiplex PCR, and TCRdb holds only the in-frame ones, with some missing. Of 30,000 to 35,000 clones detected, 70% to 90% appear once; the ten largest clones hold roughly 5.7%. Described time point: new active TB diagnosis, blood taken before or within 7 days of starting treatment. The germline gives CDR1 ENHRY, CDR2 SYGVKD. The CDR3 consists of 13 residues. Trimming removed 10 bases from V and 5 bases from J; junction bases left unmatched: 11. Note on this clone: What it binds is not known.

Study-level results: Smaller distances to GMM-specific TCRs suggested their expansion in active tuberculosis. Classification accuracy was 87% (AUROC more than 0.8) with the GMM-specific repertoire.

This chain connects TRBV10-3 to TRBJ2-7, with 7 bases lining up with TRBD1. This clonotype originated in an adult with tuberculosis. Specimen: PBMCs, collected at tuberculosis diagnosis. The CDR3 coding sequence is TGTGCCACCTTATCCACAGGGGCAAACGAGCAGTACTTC. This codes for CATLSTGANEQYF.